This T cell receptor beta chain is drawn from a study of a mutant IDH1 vaccine in newly diagnosed glioma. On the study more broadly: Of treated patients, approximately 62% were men and roughly 40% women, averaging about 37 years.

The sample's time point: week 23, last vaccination. Every single dose of the vaccine, 300 ug of mutant IDH1 20-mer peptide, came with topical imiquimod. General observations from the study: Pseudoprogression seemingly bore no relation to changes in top peripheral T cell clonotypes.

TCRdb's copy holds only in-frame clones and misses some; the assay was immunoSEQ multiplex PCR. In the table there are roughly 43,000 clones, under 80% of which are singletons. Looked up from germline, CDR1 is MDHEN and CDR2 is SYDVKM. V lost 2 bases and J lost 0, with 5 bases in between. The CDR3 totals 14 residues. A word on this clone: Its specificity is unknown.

Sample: PBMCs, taken from a glioma patient whose treatment included an IDH1 peptide vaccine. The V call is TRBV28, the J call TRBJ1-5; no definite D call. The receptor was isolated from a man aged 45-60 years with glioma. CDR3 sequence: CASSLVLSNQPQHF. CDR3 coding DNA: TGTGCCAGCAGTTTAGTCCTTAGCAATCAGCCCCAGCATTTT.